The clone carrying this T cell receptor (beta chain) was counted only a few times. Its antigen is still unknown. J gave up 2 bases and V 0 bases, and 7 bases lay outside the gene matches. Germline V CDR1 and CDR2: SGHAT, FQNNGV. The CDR3 is 16 residues long. The data were taken from a study of T cells after yellow fever vaccination. Study-level information: With SMART-Seq v4 Ultra Low Input, the fractions containing low cell numbers were prepared. Broader study findings: Some clonotypes, a small share, were shared between CD4 and CD8 compartments.

By 5'RACE template switching, TCR cDNA was produced, with a universal primer site and UMIs added in the process. Using its own MiXCR run on the 5' RACE reads, TCRdb lists one record per CDR3 protein. The sample lists 500,000 to 650,000 distinct CDR3 sequences; 17% were seen once. The chain recombines TRBV11-2 with TRBJ2-7; 7 bases fit TRBD2. The clonotype comes from a man aged 18-30 years who received the YFV17D yellow fever vaccine. The source was PBMCs, collected 5 days after the first yellow fever vaccination. The CDR3 sequence: CASSLESWEGTYEQYF. CDR3 sequence (DNA): TGTGCCAGCAGCTTAGAAAGCTGGGAGGGAACCTACGAGCAGTACTTC.